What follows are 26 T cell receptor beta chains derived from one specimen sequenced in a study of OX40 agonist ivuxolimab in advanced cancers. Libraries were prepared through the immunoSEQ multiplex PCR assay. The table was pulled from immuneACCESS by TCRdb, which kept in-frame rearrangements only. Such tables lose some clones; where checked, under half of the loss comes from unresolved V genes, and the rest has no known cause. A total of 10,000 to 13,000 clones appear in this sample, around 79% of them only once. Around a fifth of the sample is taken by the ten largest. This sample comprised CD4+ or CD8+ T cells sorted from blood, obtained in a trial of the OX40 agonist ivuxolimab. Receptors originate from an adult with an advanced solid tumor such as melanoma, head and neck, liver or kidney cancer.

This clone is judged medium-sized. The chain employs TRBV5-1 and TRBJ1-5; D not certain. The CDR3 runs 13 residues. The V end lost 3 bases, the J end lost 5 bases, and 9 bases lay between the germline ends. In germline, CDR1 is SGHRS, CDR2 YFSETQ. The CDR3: CASSSEGDQPQHF. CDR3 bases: TGCGCCAGCAGCTCGGAGGGAGATCAGCCCCAGCATTTT.

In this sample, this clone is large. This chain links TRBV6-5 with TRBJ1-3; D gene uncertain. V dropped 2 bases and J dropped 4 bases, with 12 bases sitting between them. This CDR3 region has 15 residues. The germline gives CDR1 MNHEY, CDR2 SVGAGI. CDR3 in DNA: TGTGCCAGCAGTTACGACGACGGAATGGGAAACACCATATATTTT. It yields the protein CASSYDDGMGNTIYF.

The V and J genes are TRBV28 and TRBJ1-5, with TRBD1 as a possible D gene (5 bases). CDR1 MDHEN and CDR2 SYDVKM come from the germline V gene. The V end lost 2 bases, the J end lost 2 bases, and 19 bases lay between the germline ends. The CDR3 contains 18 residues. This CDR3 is CASSLGQGRLIGNQPQHF. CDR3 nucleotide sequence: TGTGCCAGCAGTTTAGGACAAGGGCGCCTCATTGGCAATCAGCCCCAGCATTTT.

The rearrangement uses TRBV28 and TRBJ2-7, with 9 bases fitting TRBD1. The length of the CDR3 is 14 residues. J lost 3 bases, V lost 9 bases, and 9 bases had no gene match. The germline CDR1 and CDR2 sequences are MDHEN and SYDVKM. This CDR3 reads CASRPGQGNYEQYF. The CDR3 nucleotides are TGTGCCAGTAGACCGGGACAGGGAAACTACGAGCAGTACTTC. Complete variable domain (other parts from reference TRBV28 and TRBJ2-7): DVKVTQSSRYLVKRTGEKVFLECVQDMDHENMFWYRQDPGLGLRLIYFSYDVKMKEKGDIPEGYSVSREKKERFSLILESASTNQTSMYLCASRPGQGNYEQYFGPGTRLTVT.

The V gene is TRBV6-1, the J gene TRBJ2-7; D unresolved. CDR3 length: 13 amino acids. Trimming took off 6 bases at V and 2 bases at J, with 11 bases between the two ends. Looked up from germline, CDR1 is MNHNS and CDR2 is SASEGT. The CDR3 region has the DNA TGTGCCAGCAGCTCGACACCTACCTACGAGCAGTACTTC. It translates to CASSSTPTYEQYF.

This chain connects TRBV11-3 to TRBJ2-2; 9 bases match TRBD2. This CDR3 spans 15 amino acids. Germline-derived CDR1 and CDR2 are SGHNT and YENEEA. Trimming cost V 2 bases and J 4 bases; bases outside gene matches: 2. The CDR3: CASSLSSGSTGELFF. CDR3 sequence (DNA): TGTGCCAGCAGCTTAAGTAGCGGGAGCACCGGGGAGCTGTTTTTT.

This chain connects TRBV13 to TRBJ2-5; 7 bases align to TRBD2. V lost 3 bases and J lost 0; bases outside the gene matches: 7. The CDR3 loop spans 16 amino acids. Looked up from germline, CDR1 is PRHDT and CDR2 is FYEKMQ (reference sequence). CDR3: CASSLGRLADQETQYF. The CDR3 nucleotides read TGTGCCAGCAGCTTGGGGAGGCTAGCGGACCAAGAGACCCAGTACTTC.

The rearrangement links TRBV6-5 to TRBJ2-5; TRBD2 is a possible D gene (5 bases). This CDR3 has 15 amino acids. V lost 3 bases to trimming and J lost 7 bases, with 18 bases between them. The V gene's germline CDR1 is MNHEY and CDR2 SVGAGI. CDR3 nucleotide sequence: TGTGCCAGCAGTTATTTGACGGACGGACTTGGGACCCAGTACTTC. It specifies CASSYLTDGLGTQYF.

This chain's CDR3 is CASSSGQGAFTGELFF. The CDR3 DNA reads TGTGCCAGCAGCTCGGGACAGGGGGCCTTCACCGGGGAGCTGTTTTTT. The J gene is TRBJ2-2, the V gene TRBV7-6; 12 bases align to TRBD1. Looked up from germline, CDR1 is SGHVS and CDR2 is FNYEAQ. Trimming at V came to 4 bases and at J to 4 bases, leaving 4 bases not matched to a gene. The CDR3 totals 16 residues.

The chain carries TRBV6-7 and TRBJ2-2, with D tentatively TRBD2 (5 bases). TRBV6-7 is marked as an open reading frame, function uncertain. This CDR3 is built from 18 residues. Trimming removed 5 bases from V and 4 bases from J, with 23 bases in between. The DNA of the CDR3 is TGTGCCAGCAGTCCCCCCGGGCCTCTCGGGGAGAGCACCGGGGAGCTGTTTTTT. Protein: CASSPPGPLGESTGELFF.

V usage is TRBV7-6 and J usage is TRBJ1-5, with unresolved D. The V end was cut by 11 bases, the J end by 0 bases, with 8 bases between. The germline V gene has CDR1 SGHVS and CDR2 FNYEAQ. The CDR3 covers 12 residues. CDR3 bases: TGTGCCGTAGCCAATAGCAATCAGCCCCAGCATTTT. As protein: CAVANSNQPQHF.

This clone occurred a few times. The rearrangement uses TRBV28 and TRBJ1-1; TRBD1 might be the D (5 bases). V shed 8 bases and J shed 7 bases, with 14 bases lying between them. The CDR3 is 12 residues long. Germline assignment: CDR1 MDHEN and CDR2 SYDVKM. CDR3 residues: CASGRGVSEAFF. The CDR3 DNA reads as TGTGCCAGCGGTCGGGGGGTTAGTGAAGCTTTCTTT.

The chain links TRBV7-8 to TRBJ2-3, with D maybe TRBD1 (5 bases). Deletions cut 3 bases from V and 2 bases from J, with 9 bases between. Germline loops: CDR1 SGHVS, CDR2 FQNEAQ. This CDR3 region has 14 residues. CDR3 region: CASSLARATDTQYF. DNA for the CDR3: TGTGCCAGCAGCTTGGCCAGGGCCACAGATACGCAGTATTTT. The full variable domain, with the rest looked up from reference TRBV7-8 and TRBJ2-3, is GAGVSQSPRYKVAKRGQDVALRCDPISGHVSLFWYQQALGQGPEFLTYFQNEAQLDKSGLPSDRFFAERPEGSVSTLKIQRTQQEDSAVYLCASSLARATDTQYFGPGTRLTVL.

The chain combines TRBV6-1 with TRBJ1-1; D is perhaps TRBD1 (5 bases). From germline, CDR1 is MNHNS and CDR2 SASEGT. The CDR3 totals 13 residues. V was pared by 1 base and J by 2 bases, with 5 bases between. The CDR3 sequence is CASSEGTNTEAFF. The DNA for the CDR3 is TGTGCCAGCAGTGAAGGGACAAACACTGAAGCTTTCTTT.

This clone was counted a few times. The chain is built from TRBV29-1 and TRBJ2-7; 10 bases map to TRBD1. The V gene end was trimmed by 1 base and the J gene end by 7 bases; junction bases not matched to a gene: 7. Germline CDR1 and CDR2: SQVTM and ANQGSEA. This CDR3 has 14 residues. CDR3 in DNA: TGCAGCGTTGAAGTAAGACAGGGGGCGAGGGAGCAGTACTTC. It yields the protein CSVEVRQGAREQYF.

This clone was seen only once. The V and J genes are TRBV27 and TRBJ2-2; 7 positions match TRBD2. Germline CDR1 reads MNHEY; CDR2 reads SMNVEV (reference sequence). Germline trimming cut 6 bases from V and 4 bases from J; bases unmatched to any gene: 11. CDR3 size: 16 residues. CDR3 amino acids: CASRSTAGSPTGELFF. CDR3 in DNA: TGTGCCAGCAGGAGTACAGCGGGATCCCCCACCGGGGAGCTGTTTTTT.

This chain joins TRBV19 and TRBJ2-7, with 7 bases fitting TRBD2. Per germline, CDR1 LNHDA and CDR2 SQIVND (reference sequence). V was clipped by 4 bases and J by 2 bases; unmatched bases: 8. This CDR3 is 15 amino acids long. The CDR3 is CASSSRLARPYEQYF. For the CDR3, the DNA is TGTGCCAGTAGTAGCCGACTAGCCAGACCCTACGAGCAGTACTTC.

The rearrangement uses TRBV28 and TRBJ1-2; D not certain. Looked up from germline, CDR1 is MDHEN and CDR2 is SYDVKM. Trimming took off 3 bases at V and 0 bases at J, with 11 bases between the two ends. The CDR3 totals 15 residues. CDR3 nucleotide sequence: TGTGCCAGCAGTTTGAGAGCCAGAGCTAACTATGGCTACACCTTC. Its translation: CASSLRARANYGYTF.

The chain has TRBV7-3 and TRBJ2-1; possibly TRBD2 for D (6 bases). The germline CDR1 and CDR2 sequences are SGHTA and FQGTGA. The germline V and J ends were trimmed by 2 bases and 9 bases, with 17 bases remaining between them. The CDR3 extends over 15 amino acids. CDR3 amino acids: CASSLSGGMDTEQFF. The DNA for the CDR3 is TGTGCCAGCAGCTTATCGGGCGGGATGGACACTGAGCAGTTCTTC.

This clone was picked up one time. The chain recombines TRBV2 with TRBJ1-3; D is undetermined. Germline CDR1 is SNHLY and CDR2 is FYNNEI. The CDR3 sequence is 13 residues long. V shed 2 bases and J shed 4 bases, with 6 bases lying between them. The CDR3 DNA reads TGTGCCAGCAGTGAAAACGGGGGAAACACCATATATTTT. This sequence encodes CASSENGGNTIYF.

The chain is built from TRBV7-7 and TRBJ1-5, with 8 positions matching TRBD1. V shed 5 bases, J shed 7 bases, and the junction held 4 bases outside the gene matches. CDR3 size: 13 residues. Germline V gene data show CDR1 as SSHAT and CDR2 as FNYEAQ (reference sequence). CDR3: CASSRDRGQPQHF. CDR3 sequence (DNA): TGTGCCAGCAGCCGAGACAGGGGCCAGCCCCAGCATTTT.

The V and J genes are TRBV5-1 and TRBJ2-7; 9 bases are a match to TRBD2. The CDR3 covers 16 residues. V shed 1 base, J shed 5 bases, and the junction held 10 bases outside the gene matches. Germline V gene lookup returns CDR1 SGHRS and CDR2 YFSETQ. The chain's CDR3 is CASSLRPSGTQDEQYF. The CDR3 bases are TGCGCCAGCAGCTTGCGCCCTAGCGGGACTCAAGACGAGCAGTACTTC.

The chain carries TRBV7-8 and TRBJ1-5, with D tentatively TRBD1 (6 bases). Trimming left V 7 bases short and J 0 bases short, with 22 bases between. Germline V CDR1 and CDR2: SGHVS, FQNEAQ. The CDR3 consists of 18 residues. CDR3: CASTSQIGQSVSNQPQHF. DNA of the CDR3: TGTGCCAGCACGAGCCAAATCGGACAGAGCGTTAGCAATCAGCCCCAGCATTTT.

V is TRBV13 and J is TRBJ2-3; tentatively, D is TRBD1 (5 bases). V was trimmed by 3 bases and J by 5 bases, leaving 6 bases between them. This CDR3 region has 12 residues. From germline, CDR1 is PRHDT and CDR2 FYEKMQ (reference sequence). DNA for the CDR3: TGTGCCAGCAGCTTTCAGGGAGATACGCAGTATTTT. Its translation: CASSFQGDTQYF.

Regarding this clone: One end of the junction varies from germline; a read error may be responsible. CDR3 nucleotides: TGCGCCAGCAGCCAAGAGCCCTTTACGACCATTTACAATGAGCAGTTCTTC. Translating gives CASSQEPFTTIYNEQFF. The chain recombines TRBV5-4 with TRBJ2-1; unclear D gene. This CDR3 has 17 residues. Per the germline V gene, CDR1 is SGHNT and CDR2 is YYREEE (reference sequence).

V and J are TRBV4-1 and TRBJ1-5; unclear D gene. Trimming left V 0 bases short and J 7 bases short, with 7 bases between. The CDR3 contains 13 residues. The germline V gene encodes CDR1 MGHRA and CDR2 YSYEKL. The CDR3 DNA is TGCGCCAGCAGCCAAGATTTAACCCAGCCCCAGCATTTT. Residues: CASSQDLTQPQHF.